Listed below are T cell receptor beta chains from one sample, sequenced in a study of breast tumors, draining lymph nodes, adjacent tissues. From the multiplex PCR reads, TCRdb called clonotypes with MiXCR, one entry per CDR3 protein. The top ten hold 8% to 9% of the sample, which has tens of thousands of distinct CDR3 sequences, roughly 30% seen once. The sequenced sample was axillary lymph node tissue. All receptors come from a female donor with breast cancer. Some clones in this sample may be carry-over from other donors' samples. CDR3s include the opening cysteine and the closing phenylalanine or tryptophan. A D gene is named only where the DNA matches it firmly. Rows may omit the clone size; those that give it use once, few, many or a size class.

size,J,V,D,CDR3,DNA
many,TRBJ2-2,TRBV5-1,.,CASSLGSSGELFF,TGCGCCAGCAGCTTGGGTTCGTCCGGGGAGCTGTTTTTT
many,TRBJ2-7,TRBV5-6,TRBD1,CASGTGGNYEQYF,TGTGCCAGCGGAACAGGGGGCAACTACGAGCAGTACTTC
.,TRBJ2-1,TRBV20-1,TRBD2,CSAPSGRAMDEQFF,TGCAGTGCCCCAAGCGGGAGGGCCATGGATGAGCAGTTCTTC
many,TRBJ2-3,TRBV7-2,TRBD2,CASSSLGGRAADTQYF,TGTGCCAGCAGCTCCCTCGGCGGGAGGGCCGCAGATACGCAGTATTTT
many,TRBJ2-7,TRBV3-1,.,CASSQVGSREQYF,TGTGCCAGCAGCCAAGTCGGGTCGCGCGAGCAGTACTTC
many,TRBJ2-7,TRBV6-4,.,CARVPPSDSYEQYF,TGTGCCAGAGTACCGCCTAGCGACTCCTACGAGCAGTACTTC
many,TRBJ2-5,TRBV7-9,.,CASSLDETQYF,TGTGCCAGCAGCTTAGACGAGACCCAGTACTTC
many,TRBJ2-1,TRBV11-2,.,CASSLGANSYNEQFF,TGTGCCAGCAGTTTAGGTGCTAACTCCTACAATGAGCAGTTCTTC
many,TRBJ2-3,TRBV9,TRBD1,CASSDRGFGTDTQYF,TGTGCCAGCAGCGACAGGGGATTCGGCACAGATACGCAGTATTTT
many,TRBJ2-2,TRBV12-3/TRBV12-4,.,CASRQGNTGELFF,TGTGCCAGCAGGCAGGGGAACACCGGGGAGCTGTTTTTT
many,TRBJ2-2,TRBV5-4,.,CASSFPPRGNTGELFF,TGTGCCAGCAGCTTTCCCCCCAGGGGAAACACCGGGGAGCTGTTTTTT
many,TRBJ2-1,TRBV3-1,TRBD2,CASSQLITSGFGEQFF,TGTGCCAGCAGCCAACTCATCACTAGCGGGTTCGGTGAGCAGTTCTTC
many,TRBJ2-6,TRBV6-5,.,CASSSMTGRAGANVLTF,TGTGCCAGCAGTTCGATGACAGGGAGGGCTGGGGCCAACGTCCTGACTTTC
.,TRBJ1-1,TRBV5-1,TRBD1,CASSHRTGGFNTEAFF,TGCGCCAGCAGCCACCGGACAGGGGGCTTCAACACTGAAGCTTTCTTT
many,TRBJ2-7,TRBV6-5,.,CASSHDRTTYEQYF,TGTGCCAGCAGTCACGACCGGACAACCTACGAGCAGTACTTC
many,TRBJ1-5,TRBV6-5,TRBD1,CASSPGQVYGQPQHF,TGTGCCAGCAGTCCAGGACAGGTTTATGGTCAGCCCCAGCATTTT